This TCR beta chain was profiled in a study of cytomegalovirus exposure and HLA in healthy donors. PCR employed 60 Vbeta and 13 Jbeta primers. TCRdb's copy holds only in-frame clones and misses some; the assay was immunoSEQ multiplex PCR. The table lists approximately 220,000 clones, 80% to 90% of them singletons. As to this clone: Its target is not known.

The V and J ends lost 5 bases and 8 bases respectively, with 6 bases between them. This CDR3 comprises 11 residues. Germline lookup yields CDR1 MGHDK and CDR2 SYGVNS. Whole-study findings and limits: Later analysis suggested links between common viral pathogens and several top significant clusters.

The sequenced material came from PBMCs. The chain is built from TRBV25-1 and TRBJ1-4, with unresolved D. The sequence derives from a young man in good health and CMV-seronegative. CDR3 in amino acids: CASSPREKLFF. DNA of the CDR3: TGTGCCAGCAGTCCTCGGGAAAAACTGTTTTTT.